The 27 T cell receptor beta chains below all came from one sample that was sequenced in a study of T cell clonality in common variable immunodeficiency. Profiled with immunoSEQ multiplex PCR; TCRdb holds only in-frame clones, not every one. The sample lists approximately 50,000 clones, none appearing once, the ten largest making up 0.65% to 1%. The sequencing input was peripheral blood mononuclear cells. The receptors derive from a person aged 18 to 75 in good health.

This clone has at least ten counts. The sequenced CDR3 bases are TGCGCCAGCAGCATACGGGGACAGGGGGACACCGGGGAG. Residues: CASSIRGQGDTGE. The entire CDR3 protein is CASSIRGQGDTGELFF. This chain uses TRBV5-1 with TRBJ2-2; TRBD1 matches at 11 bases. The read ends 3 residues shy of where the CDR3 ends; the end is completed using the germline J gene. With V trimmed by 4 bases and J by 3 bases, 5 bases remained unmatched. The length of the CDR3 is 16 residues. From germline, CDR1 is SGHRS and CDR2 YFSETQ.

This clone has ten or more counts. The read gets to within 3 residues of the CDR3 end, and the germline J gene fills in the rest. V usage is TRBV7-3 and J usage is TRBJ2-1, with D perhaps matching TRBD2 (6 bases). The CDR3 consists of 16 residues. The germline gives CDR1 SGHTA, CDR2 FQGTGA. The V and J ends lost 4 bases and 9 bases respectively, with 22 bases between them. The chain's CDR3 is CASSSLGPSDSGEQFF. The CDR3 bases that were read are TGTGCCAGCAGCTCCTTAGGGCCTAGCGATTCAGGTGAG.

This clone was seen repeatedly, ten times or more. The read falls 3 residues short of the CDR3 end, and the missing part is taken from the germline J gene. The chain is built from TRBV5-1 and TRBJ2-2, with TRBD2 as a possible D gene (6 bases). Trimming shortened V by 4 bases and J by 3 bases, and 16 bases separated the two germline ends. CDR1 and CDR2 from the germline V gene are SGHRS and YFSETQ. This CDR3 spans 16 amino acids. CDR3 residues: CASSPWGGGDTGELFF. CDR3 DNA, as far as it was read: TGCGCCAGCAGCCCCTGGGGAGGAGGGGACACCGGGGAG.

Points on this clone: The CDR3 extends 3 residues past the end of the read, so its final part is completed from the germline J gene. This sequence joins TRBV2 and TRBJ2-3; D is perhaps TRBD1 or TRBD2 (7 bases each). The CDR3 is 13 amino acids. Germline V gene lookup returns CDR1 SNHLY and CDR2 FYNNEI. CDR3 bases read: TGTGCCAGCAGTGAGAGACAGGGAGGGACG. It encodes CASSERQGGT. Given in full, the CDR3 is CASSERQGGTQYF.

This clone was observed a handful of times. The read halts 3 residues ahead of the CDR3 end, with the missing end drawn from the germline J gene. The genes are TRBV7-9 and TRBJ2-4, with D possibly being TRBD2 (6 bases). The CDR3 consists of 15 residues. CDR1 is SEHNR, CDR2 FQNEAQ, per germline (reference sequence). The CDR3: CASSLGGNRLGGQYF. CDR3 bases read: TGTGCCAGCAGCTTAGGCGGGAATAGGTTGGGCGGT.

This clone showed up many times. Read sequence stops 3 residues before the CDR3 end, and the germline J gene provides the missing end. This rearrangement joins TRBV5-4 to TRBJ1-4, with 7 bases fitting TRBD1. From germline, CDR1 is SGHNT and CDR2 YYREEE (reference sequence). The CDR3 has 13 residues. The junction had 2 bases not matched to a gene; V was cut back by 4 bases and J by 5 bases. The sequenced part of the CDR3 DNA is TGTGCCAGCAGCACGGGACAGAATGAAAAA. Translation gives CASSTGQNEK. The complete CDR3 reads CASSTGQNEKLFF.

This clone was counted ten times or more. The CDR3 goes on 3 residues after the read ends, and that part is filled in from the germline J gene. The chain uses TRBV6-1 and TRBJ2-5, with TRBD2 matching over 9 bases. V lost 2 bases, J lost 5 bases, and 9 bases stayed unmatched. Germline lookup yields CDR1 MNHNS and CDR2 SASEGT. The CDR3 sequence is 16 residues long. The sequenced part of the CDR3 DNA is TGTGCCAGCAGTGAATGGGGTAGCGGGAGCGGGGAGACC. The encoded protein is CASSEWGSGSGET. The full-length CDR3 reads as CASSEWGSGSGETQYF.

This clone was seen ten or more times. The read finishes 3 residues shy of the CDR3 end, and the germline J gene is used to complete it. The chain recombines TRBV7-3 with TRBJ2-2, with 7 nucleotides matching TRBD2. The CDR3 contains 13 residues. Germline loops: CDR1 SGHTA, CDR2 FQGTGA. J gave up 6 bases and V 5 bases, and 3 bases lay outside the gene matches. CDR3 region: CASSITSAGELFF. The covered CDR3 bases are TGTGCCAGCAGCATCACTAGCGCCGGGGAG.

This clone was seen many times. The missing CDR3 end, 3 residues past where the read stops, is filled in from the germline J gene. The V and J genes are TRBV5-1 and TRBJ2-2; 8 bases match TRBD1. CDR1 and CDR2 from the germline V gene are SGHRS and YFSETQ. After removal of 5 bases from V and 0 bases from J, the junction contained 3 bases not matched to a gene. This CDR3 is 15 amino acids long. CDR3 loop: CASSAGGSNTGELFF. The CDR3 bases that were read are TGCGCCAGCAGTGCAGGGGGCTCGAACACCGGGGAG.

This clone was detected ten times or more. The read terminates 3 residues ahead of where the CDR3 ends, so the germline J gene completes it. The rearrangement joins TRBV20-1 to TRBJ2-3; D might be TRBD2 (6 bases). Trimming removed 3 bases at V and 2 bases at J, with 12 bases between. Germline CDR1 reads DFQATT; CDR2 reads SNEGSKA (reference sequence). The CDR3 extends over 14 amino acids. The covered CDR3 bases are TGCAGTGCTAGGCCCCTGCGGGACACAGATACG. Amino acids: CSARPLRDTDT. The CDR3 reads in full as CSARPLRDTDTQYF.

This clone showed up many times. Read data end 3 residues before the CDR3 end; the end is taken from the germline J gene. The gene calls are TRBV5-5 and TRBJ2-1; 7 bases are shared with TRBD2. The CDR3 is 15 amino acids. V lost 2 bases to trimming and J lost 4 bases; unmatched junction nucleotides: 6. Germline values: CDR1 SGHKS, CDR2 YYEKEE (reference sequence). The chain's CDR3 is CASSFRGDSYNEQFF. CDR3 DNA (partial): TGTGCCAGCAGCTTCCGGGGGGATTCATACAATGAG.

This clone was seen at least ten times. The DNA ends 3 residues before the CDR3 does, and the rest of the CDR3 is filled in from the germline J gene. V gene TRBV29-1 combines with J gene TRBJ1-1, with 8 bases lining up with TRBD1. CDR1 SQVTM and CDR2 ANQGSEA come from the germline V gene. The CDR3 loop spans 14 amino acids. J gave up 5 bases and V 3 bases, and 8 bases lay outside the gene matches. Partial CDR3 DNA: TGCAGCGTTGAGGGCCAGGGGGCGAGGACTGAA. This gives the protein CSVEGQGARTE. The entire CDR3 reads CSVEGQGARTEAFF.

This clone was observed a few times. The CDR3 goes on 3 residues after the read ends, and that part is filled in from the germline J gene. The V call is TRBV2, the J call TRBJ1-3; 8 nucleotides line up with TRBD1. Germline CDR1 is SNHLY and CDR2 is FYNNEI. The CDR3 loop spans 15 amino acids. V shed 6 bases and J 4 bases; nucleotides not matched to a gene: 8. Here the CDR3 reads CASRMRTGMGNTIYF. The sequenced CDR3 bases are TGTGCCAGCAGGATGCGGACAGGGATGGGAAACACC.

This clone was detected many times. The CDR3 is cut off 3 residues early in the read; its end comes from the germline J gene. V gene TRBV19 combines with J gene TRBJ2-2; 8 bases line up with TRBD2. V trimming: 6 bases; J trimming: 7 bases; junction bases outside the gene matches: 10. The CDR3 is made up of 15 amino acids. The germline CDR1 and CDR2 sequences are LNHDA and SQIVND (reference sequence). CDR3 DNA, as far as it was read: TGTGCCAGTAGCATGGCGGGGGGAGCTCGCGGGGAG. It specifies CASSMAGGARGE. The CDR3 in its entirety is CASSMAGGARGELFF. Drawing the rest from reference TRBV19 and TRBJ2-2, the complete variable domain is DGGITQSPKYLFRKEGQNVTLSCEQNLNHDAMYWYRQDPGQGLRLIYYSQIVNDFQKGDIAEGYSVSREKKESFPLTVTSAQKNPTAFYLCASSMAGGARGELFFGEGSRLTVL.

The sample holds many counts of this clone. Read data end 3 residues before the CDR3 end; the end is taken from the germline J gene. This rearrangement joins TRBV7-9 to TRBJ1-1; 7 nucleotides align to TRBD1. This CDR3 is built from 12 residues. The ends lost 6 bases at V and 4 bases at J; junction bases unmatched: 2. Germline assignment: CDR1 SEHNR and CDR2 FQNEAQ (reference sequence). The CDR3 is CASRGTVTEAFF. CDR3 DNA, as far as it was read: TGTGCCAGCAGGGGGACAGTCACTGAA.

Many counts were recorded for this clone. The read stops 3 residues short of the end of the CDR3; the missing end is completed from the germline J gene. The rearrangement joins TRBV30 to TRBJ2-6; D perhaps matches TRBD2 (7 bases). The CDR3 is 16 amino acids. Trimming left V 4 bases short and J 2 bases short, with 15 bases between. Germline V gene sequence: CDR1 GTSNPN, CDR2 SVGIG (reference sequence). The covered CDR3 bases are TGTGCCTGGACCCACCGGGGGGCTGCTGGGGCCAACGTC. It is translated as CAWTHRGAAGANV. The whole CDR3 sequence is CAWTHRGAAGANVLTF.

This clone has at least ten counts. The read gets to within 3 residues of the CDR3 end, and the germline J gene fills in the rest. The genes are TRBV12-5 and TRBJ2-5, with 8 nucleotides matching TRBD1. J gave up 1 base and V 5 bases, and 3 bases lay outside the gene matches. Germline CDR1 and CDR2: LGHNT and FRNRAP. CDR3 length equals 14 residues. The CDR3 bases that were read are TGTGCTAGTGGTAAAGACAGGGGCCAAGAGACC. Translated: CASGKDRGQET. The whole CDR3 protein reads CASGKDRGQETQYF.

This clone was seen repeatedly, ten times or more. The read ends 3 residues early relative to the CDR3; the germline J gene fills the gap. The chain combines TRBV7-9 with TRBJ2-7; tentatively, D is TRBD2 (5 bases). Per germline, CDR1 SEHNR and CDR2 FQNEAQ (reference sequence). CDR3 size: 15 residues. V dropped 5 bases and J dropped 0 bases, with 14 bases sitting between them. CDR3 sequence: CASSAPDLYSYEQYF. CDR3 bases read: TGTGCCAGCAGCGCCCCGGACTTATACTCCTACGAG.

At least ten counts were recorded for this clone. From the germline J gene comes the end of the CDR3, since the read stops 3 residues before it. The chain uses TRBV27 and TRBJ1-2; D remains ambiguous. Germline-derived CDR1 and CDR2 are MNHEY and SMNVEV (reference sequence). V was trimmed by 6 bases and J by 6 bases, leaving 14 bases between them. CDR3 length: 13 amino acids. The CDR3 bases that were read are TGTGCCAGCAGCCCCGGACTGAGAAATGGC. Protein: CASSPGLRNG. The full CDR3 protein is CASSPGLRNGYTF.

This clone was recorded at least ten times. The sequenced fragment ends 3 residues before the CDR3 boundary, so the rest is inferred from the germline J gene. Other DNA sequences within the sample encode an identical CDR3. The chain recombines TRBV5-1 with TRBJ1-1; D unclear. Per the germline V gene, CDR1 is SGHRS and CDR2 is YFSETQ. CDR3 length: 13 residues. The V and J ends lost 1 base and 1 base respectively, with 5 bases between them. Here the CDR3 reads CASSLQENTEAFF. Partial CDR3 DNA: TGCGCCAGCAGCTTGCAGGAGAACACTGAA.

Ten or more counts support this clone. Read sequence stops 3 residues before the CDR3 end, and the germline J gene provides the missing end. The chain combines TRBV5-1 with TRBJ1-5; D perhaps matches TRBD1 (5 bases). CDR3 length: 15 amino acids. Trimming removed 0 bases from V and 5 bases from J, with 12 bases in between. Germline CDR1 is SGHRS and CDR2 is YFSETQ. The CDR3 DNA, read in part, is TGCGCCAGCAGCTTGGGTGCAGGGTCCGATCAGCCC. Its protein product is CASSLGAGSDQP. The entire CDR3 protein reads CASSLGAGSDQPQHF.

This clone was counted many times. The read stops 3 residues short of the end of the CDR3; the missing end is completed from the germline J gene. Other DNA sequences from this sample encode an identical CDR3 as well. The chain is built from TRBV20-1 and TRBJ1-6; 8 positions agree with TRBD1. CDR3 length equals 18 residues. V lost 0 bases to trimming and J lost 0 bases; unmatched junction nucleotides: 7. Germline V gene sequence: CDR1 DFQATT, CDR2 SNEGSKA (reference sequence). Partial CDR3 DNA: TGCAGTGCTAGAGATCCTGGCAGGGGGCACTCCTATAATTCACCC. Amino acids: CSARDPGRGHSYNSP. The full CDR3 is CSARDPGRGHSYNSPLHF.

This clone was counted ten times or more. The read ends 3 residues before the CDR3 terminus; that terminus is restored from the germline J gene. This chain joins TRBV10-1 and TRBJ2-1, with 9 bases aligning to TRBD2. Germline V gene sequence: CDR1 WNHNN, CDR2 SYGVQD (reference sequence). V dropped 5 bases and J dropped 2; count of bases not matched to a gene: 1. This CDR3 contains 14 residues. CDR3 sequence: CASSPSGAYNEQFF. The sequenced CDR3 bases are TGCGCCAGCAGTCCTAGCGGGGCCTACAATGAG.

This clone was detected many times. The missing CDR3 end, 3 residues past where the read stops, is filled in from the germline J gene. This chain uses TRBV11-2 with TRBJ2-3; possible D gene TRBD2, 7 bases. The CDR3 consists of 15 residues. Trimming left V 7 bases short and J 4 bases short, with 18 bases between. The V gene's germline CDR1 is SGHAT and CDR2 FQNNGV. The CDR3 protein is CASIDRGGLADTQYF. CDR3 DNA, as far as it was read: TGTGCCAGCATCGATAGGGGGGGTTTAGCAGATACG. The whole variable domain, filled in from reference TRBV11-2 and TRBJ2-3, reads EAGVAQSPRYKIIEKRQSVAFWCNPISGHATLYWYQQILGQGPKLLIQFQNNGVVDDSQLPKDRFSAERLKGVDSTLKIQPAKLEDSAVYLCASIDRGGLADTQYFGPGTRLTVL.

This clone was counted ten times or more. The DNA ends 3 residues before the CDR3 does, and the rest of the CDR3 is filled in from the germline J gene. This chain uses TRBV7-2 with TRBJ1-2, with D possibly TRBD1 on 6 matching bases. CDR1 and CDR2 (germline): SGHTA, FQGNSA. The CDR3 loop spans 13 amino acids. V lost 5 bases, J lost 7 bases, and 14 bases lay in between. The DNA read from the CDR3 is TGTGCCAGCAGCGGTTACCGGGACATTGGC. Translating gives CASSGYRDIG. The whole CDR3 region reads CASSGYRDIGYTF.

Only a few counts were recorded for this clone. Germline and junction disagree at one end, which may indicate a read error. The observed sequence ends 3 residues before the CDR3 terminus, with the missing tail filled in from the germline J gene. The chain links TRBV7-7 to TRBJ1-1; perhaps TRBD1 as D (5 bases). CDR1 SSHAT and CDR2 FNYEAQ come from the germline V gene (reference sequence). This CDR3 region has 13 residues. CDR3 amino acids: CAGSLTGGETAFF. CDR3 DNA, as far as it was read: TGTGCCGGCAGCTTAACCGGGGGAGAGACA.

This clone appeared many times. The DNA ends 3 residues before the CDR3 does, and the rest of the CDR3 is filled in from the germline J gene. This chain uses TRBV3-1 (or the pseudogene TRBV3-2) with TRBJ1-2; 9 positions agree with TRBD1. The germline V gene has CDR1 LGHDT and CDR2 YNNKEL (reference sequence). The CDR3 has 15 residues. Losses at the gene ends were 2 bases for V and 2 bases for J; bases not matched to a gene: 3. CDR3 bases read: TGTGCCAGCAGCCAACGAACAGGGGGCAACTATGGC. This sequence encodes CASSQRTGGNYG. The entire CDR3 is CASSQRTGGNYGYTF.